This TCR beta chain was identified during a study of Ad26.COV2.S vaccination and SARS-CoV-2 variants. General study findings and limits: Substantial breadth was reportedly displayed by spike-specific CD8+ and CD4+ T cell responses after vaccination. Spike-specific TCR breadth in vaccine recipients exceeded that seen in placebo recipients.

Treatment specified: roughly 20 received Ad26.COV2.S at low or high dose, single or two shots; a few received placebo; per-sample allocation not given. Specimens were obtained on day 63 following the first vaccine or placebo injection. Data came from immunoSEQ multiplex PCR; TCRdb stores just in-frame clones and leaves some out. Of over 350,000 clones listed, 70% to 90% were seen once; the top ten hold 3.5%. There are 12 residues in the CDR3. CDR1 is LGHNT and CDR2 is FRNRAP in the germline V gene. Trimming removed 10 bases from V and 4 bases from J, with 13 bases in between. For this clone: Its antigen is as yet unknown.

The material sequenced was peripheral blood, taken in a trial of Ad26.COV2.S vaccine versus placebo. The chain is built from TRBV12-5 and TRBJ1-1; TRBD1 might be the D (5 bases). The origin of this receptor is a person between 18 and 60 years old who received the Ad26.COV2.S COVID-19 vaccine or a placebo. CDR3 sequence: CATQGIRTEAFF. CDR3 in DNA: TGTGCTACCCAGGGTATCCGCACTGAAGCTTTCTTT.